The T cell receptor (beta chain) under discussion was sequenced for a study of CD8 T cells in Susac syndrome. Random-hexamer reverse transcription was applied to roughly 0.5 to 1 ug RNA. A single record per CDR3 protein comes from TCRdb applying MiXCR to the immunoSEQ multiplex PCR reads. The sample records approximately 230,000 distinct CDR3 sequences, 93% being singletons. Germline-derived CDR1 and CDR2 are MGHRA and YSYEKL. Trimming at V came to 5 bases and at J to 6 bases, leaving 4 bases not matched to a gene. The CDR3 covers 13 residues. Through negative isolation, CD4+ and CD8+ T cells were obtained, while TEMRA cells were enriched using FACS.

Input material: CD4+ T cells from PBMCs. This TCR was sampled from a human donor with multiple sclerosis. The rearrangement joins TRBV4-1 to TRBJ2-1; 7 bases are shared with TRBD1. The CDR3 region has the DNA TGCGCCAGCAGCTTAGCAGGGGGCAATGAGCAGTTCTTC. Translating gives CASSLAGGNEQFF.